Listed here is a single TCR beta chain. As yet, its antigen is unknown. This CDR3 is built from 13 residues. Germline V CDR1 and CDR2: SNHLY, FYNNEI. V lost 7 bases, J lost 1 base, and 2 bases stayed unmatched. The data originate from a study of cytomegalovirus exposure and HLA in healthy donors. Study-wide findings and caveats: Across HLA loci, a later analysis found differing TCR association rates, with DRB1 most and HLA-C fewest.

It was with 60 Vbeta and 13 Jbeta primers that the PCR ran. Profiled with immunoSEQ multiplex PCR; TCRdb holds only in-frame clones, not every one. This table has over 150,000 clones, approximately 80% appearing once. This receptor was obtained from a man under 40 in good health and CMV-seropositive. Sequencing was performed on PBMCs. The V gene is TRBV2, the J gene TRBJ2-5; 8 positions match TRBD1. The CDR3 region has the DNA TGTGCCAGCACCGGACAGGGCCAAGAGACCCAGTACTTC. Translating it yields CASTGQGQETQYF.